The source of this T cell receptor beta chain is a study of OX40 agonist ivuxolimab in advanced cancers. Study at large: The study treated patients with ivuxolimab, an agonistic anti-OX40 (CD134) antibody. General study results and limits: The antigen specificity of the peripheral T cells (those that were expanded) was not determined. By week 6 at 0.1 to 3.0 mg/kg, blood CD4+ and CD8+ T cells had expanded clonally.

A remark on this clone: As yet, its antigen is unknown.

Germline V gene sequence: CDR1 KGHSH, CDR2 LQKENI. The CDR3 consists of 17 residues. V was trimmed by 5 bases and J by 0 bases, leaving 14 bases between them. Assay used: immunoSEQ multiplex PCR; TCRdb lists only in-frame clones, some missing. The sample shows approximately 30,000 clones, just under 80% of them seen only once. Autoimmune disease history or systemic immunosuppression led to patient exclusion. This chain links TRBV18 with TRBJ2-6; the D gene is possibly TRBD2 (6 bases). This specimen was CD4+ or CD8+ T cells sorted from blood, taken in a trial of the OX40 agonist ivuxolimab. The sequence was collected from an adult with an advanced solid tumor such as melanoma, head and neck, liver or kidney cancer. The CDR3 DNA reads TGTGCCAGCTCATACCGGGACGGGGGCTCTGGGGCCAACGTCCTGACTTTC. Translation: CASSYRDGGSGANVLTF.